The rows below give T cell receptor beta chains drawn from one sample of a study of T cells after somatic rescue of genetic block. Clones were sequenced by immunoSEQ multiplex PCR, and TCRdb holds only the in-frame ones, with some missing. The sample shows fewer than 150,000 clones, under 95% of them seen only once. Sequencing was carried out using peripheral blood mononuclear cells (PBMCs). The receptors here all came from a woman aged 18-30 years. Each CDR3 is given with its conserved first and last residue. The D gene is left open where the match is weak. Not all rows give a size; the values are once, few, many and, for expanded clones, a class.

j_gene | abundance | v_gene | d_gene | CDR3nt | CDR3aa
TRBJ2-1 | . | TRBV7-6 | . | TGTGCCAGCAGCTCTCTTGGAAAGGGGCAGTTCTTC | CASSSLGKGQFF
TRBJ2-3 | . | TRBV28 | . | TGTGCCAGCAGTTTAGTACGAAATACGCAGTATTTT | CASSLVRNTQYF
TRBJ1-1 | . | TRBV11-3 | . | TGTGCCAGCAGCTTAGAGTCCGGGACCCCCAACACTGAAGCTTTCTTT | CASSLESGTPNTEAFF
TRBJ2-7 | . | TRBV7-2 | TRBD1 | TGTGCCAGCGGCCGACAGGGTGGAACCTACGAGCAGTACTTC | CASGRQGGTYEQYF
TRBJ1-6 | . | TRBV5-1 | . | TGCGCCAGCAGCCGCCCGGGATGGGATTCACCCCTCCACTTT | CASSRPGWDSPLHF
TRBJ1-5 | . | TRBV19 | TRBD1 | TGTGCCAGTAGTCCCCGGGACAGGGGGTCGGTATTTAGCAATCAGCCCCAGCATTTT | CASSPRDRGSVFSNQPQHF
TRBJ1-2 | . | TRBV7-2 | TRBD1 | TGTGCCAGCAGCACCCAGGGGGCCTCTAACTATGGCTACACCTTC | CASSTQGASNYGYTF
TRBJ2-6 | few | TRBV4-3 | . | TGCGCCAGCAGCCAAGTTTCGGGATCTGGGGCCAACGTCCTGACTTTC | CASSQVSGSGANVLTF
TRBJ1-2 | once | TRBV18 | . | TGTGCCAGCTCAGTCGGGGATGGCTATGGCTACACCTTC | CASSVGDGYGYTF
TRBJ1-4 | . | TRBV4-3 | . | TGCGCCAGCAGCCACAACAGGGCAACTAATGAAAAACTGTTTTTT | CASSHNRATNEKLFF
TRBJ2-3 | . | TRBV10-3 | . | TGTGCCATCAGTGGAGGTGCGGGTACAGATACGCAGTATTTT | CAISGGAGTDTQYF
TRBJ2-2 | . | TRBV28 | . | TGTGCCAGCAGCTACAACAACCGGATGGAGGCTATGGTTTTT | CASSYNNRMEAMVF
TRBJ2-7 | once | TRBV6-5 | . | TGTGCCAGCAGTTACCCCCGGGACGGAACCTACGAGCAGTACTTC | CASSYPRDGTYEQYF
TRBJ2-7 | once | TRBV5-1 | . | TGCGCCAGCAGCTCTGGGACCCCACGGGGATCCTACGAGCAGTACTTC | CASSSGTPRGSYEQYF
TRBJ2-3 | . | TRBV19 | TRBD1 | TGTGCCAGTAGTTACGGGACAGGGGGCCGAGATACGCAGTATTTT | CASSYGTGGRDTQYF
TRBJ1-5 | once | TRBV19 | TRBD1 | TGTGCCAGTAGTATAGTCAGGGGGGGTCAGCCCCAGCATTTT | CASSIVRGGQPQHF
TRBJ2-7 | . | TRBV7-3 | . | TGTGCCAGCAGCTTAACGCTTGTTGGCGAGCAGTACTTC | CASSLTLVGEQYF
TRBJ2-1 | . | TRBV4-3 | . | TGCGCCAGCAGCCAAGATTTGGAGCGGGCTGGGGAGCAGTTCTTC | CASSQDLERAGEQFF
TRBJ1-2 | . | TRBV5-6 | . | TGTGCCGGCGGGCAGGGGCCGGAAGGATATGGCTACACCTTC | CAGGQGPEGYGYTF
TRBJ1-1 | . | TRBV5-1 | TRBD1 | TGCGCCAGCAGCGGGACAGACCGAGGTGAAGCTTTCTTT | CASSGTDRGEAFF
TRBJ2-1 | . | TRBV18 | . | TGTGCCAGCTCCCGCATTATCCGGGGTGAGCAGTTCTTC | CASSRIIRGEQFF
TRBJ1-6 | . | TRBV5-4 | . | TGTGCCAGCAGCCCGGAAGGGTCTGGGGTGGAAACCCTCCACTTT | CASSPEGSGVETLHF
TRBJ2-1 | . | TRBV25-1 | . | TGTGCCAGCAGTGATAATGAGCAGTTCTTC | CASSDNEQFF
TRBJ2-7 | . | TRBV7-7 | . | TGTGCCAGCAGCTTAAGGGCAGGGAAGTCCTACGAGCAGTACTTC | CASSLRAGKSYEQYF
TRBJ1-2 | . | TRBV4-3 | . | TGCGCCAGCAGCCAGCGGACAGCGAACTATGGCTACACCTTC | CASSQRTANYGYTF
TRBJ1-3 | . | TRBV9 | TRBD1 | TGTGCCAGCAGCGTAACCCAGGGGGCGCGCGGAAACACCATATATTTT | CASSVTQGARGNTIYF
TRBJ2-7 | once | TRBV11-2 | TRBD1 | TGTGCCAGCAGCTTACGGACAGGCGCCTCCTACGAGCAGTACTTC | CASSLRTGASYEQYF
TRBJ1-2 | . | TRBV29-1 | TRBD1 | TGCAGCGTTAGGGACAGGTTCTATGGCTACACCTTC | CSVRDRFYGYTF
TRBJ1-2 | . | TRBV9 | . | TGTGCCAGCAGCGCGACCGCCGTTGCCTATGGCTACACCTTC | CASSATAVAYGYTF
TRBJ1-2 | . | TRBV7-3 | TRBD1 | TGTGCCAGCAGCCTGGGACAGAACTATGGCTACACCTTC | CASSLGQNYGYTF
TRBJ1-2 | . | TRBV5-5 | . | TGTGCCAGCAGCTTGGAGGCAGGGGCCGGAGGCTACACCTTC | CASSLEAGAGGYTF
TRBJ2-7 | . | TRBV4-2 | . | TGTGCCAGCAGCCTCCTAAATGACGGGAGCTCCTACGAGCAGTACTTC | CASSLLNDGSSYEQYF
TRBJ2-3 | . | TRBV10-3 | TRBD1 | TGTGCCATCAGCCTGGGACAGGGGGCGGGAGATACGCAGTATTTT | CAISLGQGAGDTQYF
TRBJ2-5 | . | TRBV7-3 | TRBD1 | TGTGCCAGCAGCTTAACCTCAGGGGGTTTGGAGACCCAGTACTTC | CASSLTSGGLETQYF
TRBJ1-2 | . | TRBV6-1 | TRBD1 | TGTGCCAGCTCGACTATTCCCGGGACAGGGAACGGCTACACCTTC | CASSTIPGTGNGYTF
TRBJ2-3 | . | TRBV5-5 | . | TGTGCCAGCAGCTTCGATGACCCTACCAGCACAGATACGCAGTATTTT | CASSFDDPTSTDTQYF
TRBJ2-7 | . | TRBV30 | TRBD1 | TGTGCCTGGAGACAGGGGTCCTACGAGCAGTACTTC | CAWRQGSYEQYF
TRBJ2-1 | . | TRBV4-3 | . | TGCGCCAGCAGCCAAGAAGTTGCGAATGAGCAGTTCTTC | CASSQEVANEQFF
TRBJ1-5 | . | TRBV6-5 | . | TGTGCCAGCAGTAACCTCACAGGAAATCAGCCCCAGCATTTT | CASSNLTGNQPQHF
TRBJ2-3 | once | TRBV10-3 | . | TGTGCCATCAGTGAGGGCAGTATGCCAGATACGCAGTATTTT | CAISEGSMPDTQYF
TRBJ2-7 | . | TRBV19 | TRBD1 | TGTGCCAGTAGTATGGACAGGTGGGCAGGTGAGCAGTACTTC | CASSMDRWAGEQYF
TRBJ1-5 | . | TRBV28 | . | TGTGCCAGCAGTCCCCTGGGGGAAAATCAGCCCCAGCATTTT | CASSPLGENQPQHF
TRBJ2-5 | . | TRBV7-2 | TRBD2 | TGTGCCAGCAGCTTAGAACTAGCGGGGAGTGGGGAGACCCAGTACTTC | CASSLELAGSGETQYF
TRBJ1-1 | . | TRBV5-1 | . | TGCGCCAGCAGCTTACCGGAGAACACTGAAGCTTTCTTT | CASSLPENTEAFF
TRBJ1-6 | . | TRBV7-9 | . | TGTGCCAGCAGCTCAGGAGGGGGGTTTCGGTCACCCCTCCACTTT | CASSSGGGFRSPLHF
TRBJ2-7 | . | TRBV6-5 | . | TGTGCCAGCAGTTACTCGGTCGACGGGGCCGAGCAGTACTTC | CASSYSVDGAEQYF
TRBJ2-3 | . | TRBV7-2 | . | TGTGCCAGCAGCACCTACGGGACGAACACAGATACGCAGTATTTT | CASSTYGTNTDTQYF
TRBJ1-2 | once | TRBV7-9 | . | TGTGCCAGCAGCCTCGAAGAAGTTTATGGCTACACCTTC | CASSLEEVYGYTF
TRBJ1-1 | . | TRBV5-5 | . | TGTGCCAGCAGCTTGGTAGGGAGGTCTGAAGCTTTCTTT | CASSLVGRSEAFF
TRBJ2-7 | . | TRBV7-2 | . | TGTGCCAGCAGCTCCTCACGGTTTGGTGCCTACGAGCAGTACTTC | CASSSSRFGAYEQYF
TRBJ1-2 | . | TRBV6-5 | . | TGTGCCAGCAGTTACGGGGTTAACTATGGCTACACCTTC | CASSYGVNYGYTF
TRBJ2-7 | . | TRBV29-1 | . | TGCAGCGTTCGTGCAGGGGTCGAGCAGTACTTC | CSVRAGVEQYF
TRBJ2-2 | . | TRBV29-1 | TRBD1 | TGCAGCGGGAATAGGGGGCAGGACGGGGAGCTGTTTTTT | CSGNRGQDGELFF
TRBJ2-3 | . | TRBV7-7 | . | TGTGCCAGCAGCCCCACCTCCTCCACAGATACGCAGTATTTT | CASSPTSSTDTQYF